This T cell receptor beta chain originates from a study of T cell repertoires in cytomegalovirus infection (dated by TCRdb to the late 2010s). For context, the study as a whole: Peptide stimulations targeted recently identified HLA-C-restricted CMV epitopes, whose presentation resists viral immunomodulation, together with well-studied HLA-B-restricted epitopes. Because public TCR beta signatures pointed to carriage of CMV infection together with the matching HLA type, the HLA type of each donor mattered for the analysis.

Broader findings and caveats from the paper: Carriers of CMV infection plus the relevant HLA type were discriminated by the cumulative frequency of public TCR beta family members in the study cohort and in an independent roughly 340-donor cohort. The ex vivo response was dominated by HLA-C-restricted CMV-specific TCR beta clonotypes, and the single most frequent clonotype in two of eight donors was supplied by these HLA-C-restricted clonotypes.

Explained via the paper, the treatment or condition label denotes: in vitro stimulation with specific CMV peptide epitopes to enrich CMV-specific T cells. The germline V gene specifies SGHNT as CDR1 and YENEEA as CDR2. Trimming takes 4 bases from V and 8 bases from J, and the germline ends sit 15 bases apart. Spanning cysteine to phenylalanine, the CDR3 consists of 14 amino acids. Of all the DNA, just the CDR3 is kept, 42 bases in frame from base 1. TCRdb records Illumina HiSeq 1500 as the sequencer. TCRdb ran its own pipeline on the public reads, namely fastp trimming at Q25 and MiXCR clone calling, and kept in-frame beta chains. Every CDR3 protein is listed once, alongside the most common genes and DNA of its rows. Present in this sample are 600,000 to 700,000 distinct CDR3 sequences, around 35% of which were seen just once. The ten biggest clones cover around a sixth of the sample. The count of this clonotype is one. Its antigen remains unidentified. No per-base quality is available; no much larger clone lies one base away. Resting on one read, the evidence is weak.

The sequencing here drew on cultured PBMCs, taken from culture after CMV antigen stimulation. The rearranged chain carries TRBV11-3 and TRBJ2-4, with the D gene not confidently named. The TCR was taken from a human donor in good health (CMV status not recorded). Some clones in this sample may be carry-over from other donors' samples. Here is the DNA: TGTGCCAGCAGCTCGGCCGGTCAAGGTCACATTCAGTACTTC. It translates as CASSSAGQGHIQYF.